These 10 T cell receptor beta chains were sequenced from one sample in a study of blood T cell repertoires in COVID-19. Measured with immunoSEQ multiplex PCR; TCRdb has only the in-frame clones, and not every one. The sample has about 20,000 clones; around 89% are singletons. Sequences were obtained from peripheral blood. The receptors shown here come from a woman in her fifties or sixties with active COVID-19.

This clone was seen more than once but under ten times. The V and J genes are TRBV6-6 and TRBJ1-1, with a tentative D call TRBD1 (5 bases). This CDR3 region has 12 residues. Germline loops: CDR1 MNHNY, CDR2 SVGAGI (reference sequence). V dropped 8 bases and J dropped 4 bases, with 11 bases sitting between them. The CDR3 DNA follows: TGTGCCAGCGGCCATGGGGCCACTGAAGCTTTCTTT. Protein product: CASGHGATEAFF.

The chain uses TRBV5-1 and TRBJ2-2, with 7 nucleotides matching TRBD2. This CDR3 contains 14 residues. Germline trimming cut 1 base from V and 6 bases from J; bases unmatched to any gene: 3. The germline gives CDR1 SGHRS, CDR2 YFSETQ. For the CDR3, the DNA is TGCGCCAGCAGCTTGAATCGGGGGGCCGGGGAGCTGTTTTTT. Its translation: CASSLNRGAGELFF.

V usage is TRBV3-1 (or the pseudogene TRBV3-2) and J usage is TRBJ2-7; 8 bases align to TRBD2. CDR1 LGHDT and CDR2 YNNKEL come from the germline V gene (reference sequence). V shed 0 bases and J 6 bases; nucleotides not matched to a gene: 13. The CDR3 has 17 amino acids. The CDR3 DNA reads TGTGCCAGCAGCCAAGATGGAAATAGCGGGATGAGGGGCGAGCAGTACTTC. Translating it yields CASSQDGNSGMRGEQYF.

V is TRBV19 and J is TRBJ2-2; possible D gene TRBD1, 6 bases. Germline loops: CDR1 LNHDA, CDR2 SQIVND (reference sequence). The CDR3 extends over 13 amino acids. Trimming removed 6 bases at V and 5 bases at J, with 10 bases between. CDR3 in amino acids: CASSSTGTGELFF. CDR3 bases: TGTGCCAGTAGCTCCACAGGGACCGGGGAGCTGTTTTTT.

J is TRBJ1-2 and V is TRBV5-4; weak D call: TRBD1 (6 bases). The CDR3 loop spans 16 amino acids. Germline V gene data show CDR1 as SGHNT and CDR2 as YYREEE (reference sequence). V lost 4 bases, J lost 4 bases, and 20 bases lay in between. CDR3 region: CASSRYDRPLSYGYTF. The CDR3 nucleotides read TGTGCCAGCAGCCGATATGACAGGCCTCTTTCCTATGGCTACACCTTC.

The chain couples TRBV5-1 to TRBJ2-3; a weak D match, TRBD2 (5 bases). The CDR3 covers 13 residues. Trimming stripped 0 bases from V and 5 bases from J, with 7 bases between. Germline loops: CDR1 SGHRS, CDR2 YFSETQ. The CDR3, as DNA: TGCGCCAGCAGCTTGGGGCGGGTAGATACGCAGTATTTT. As protein: CASSLGRVDTQYF.

The chain links TRBV9 to TRBJ2-3, with 8 bases matching TRBD2. Germline assignment: CDR1 SGDLS and CDR2 YYNGEE. V lost 0 bases to trimming and J lost 0 bases; unmatched junction nucleotides: 0. This CDR3 spans 15 amino acids. As DNA, the CDR3 is TGTGCCAGCAGCGTAGTAGCGGGGAGCACAGATACGCAGTATTTT. Residues: CASSVVAGSTDTQYF.

The V and J genes are TRBV7-7 and TRBJ2-5, with a possible D match to TRBD1 (7 bases). The germline V gene has CDR1 SSHAT and CDR2 FNYEAQ (reference sequence). CDR3 length equals 16 residues. Between the trimmed V and J ends, which lost 1 base and 0 bases, there was a span of 12 bases. This CDR3 is CASSLGAGGYQETQYF. The CDR3 region has the DNA TGTGCCAGCAGCTTAGGGGCAGGGGGGTACCAAGAGACCCAGTACTTC. The full variable domain, rest sourced from reference TRBV7-7 and TRBJ2-5, is GAGVSQSPRYKVTKRGQDVTLRCDPISSHATLYWYQQALGQGPEFLTYFNYEAQPDKSGLPSDRFSAERPEGSISTLTIQRTEQRDSAMYRCASSLGAGGYQETQYFGPGTRLLVL.

V usage is TRBV5-1 and J usage is TRBJ1-1; D remains unclear. The CDR3 is made up of 13 amino acids. The V end lost 0 bases, the J end lost 3 bases, and 6 bases lay between the germline ends. CDR1 is SGHRS, CDR2 YFSETQ, per germline. The CDR3 nucleotides are TGCGCCAGCAGCTTGGACTTCGACACTGAAGCTTTCTTT. Amino acid sequence: CASSLDFDTEAFF.

The rearrangement joins TRBV7-9 to TRBJ1-4, with 9 bases lining up with TRBD1. CDR1 SEHNR and CDR2 FQNEAQ come from the germline V gene (reference sequence). This CDR3 is 16 amino acids long. The V gene end was trimmed by 5 bases and the J gene end by 4 bases; junction bases not matched to a gene: 8. CDR3 in DNA: TGTGCCAGCAGCCCAGGACAGGGGACTTATAATGAAAAACTGTTTTTT. Translating gives CASSPGQGTYNEKLFF.